This T cell receptor (beta chain) stems from a study of T cells in Graves' hyperthyroidism and ophthalmopathy. General study results and limits: Most thyroid clonotypes expanded above 0.001 appeared in blood too.

This clonotype was detected many times. Its antigen remains unidentified. Amplification targeted TCR beta CDR3 regions from RNA transcripts. Researchers ran a first-round RT-PCR on the TCR CDR3 using the HTBI primer set. Using its own MiXCR run on the multiplex PCR reads, TCRdb lists one record per CDR3 protein. The sample lists fewer than 200,000 distinct CDR3 sequences; approximately 15% were seen once. The germline V gene has CDR1 SGHRS and CDR2 YFSETQ. This CDR3 spans 14 amino acids. The V and J ends lost 7 bases and 5 bases, in that order; junction bases with no gene match: 4. The diagnoses drew upon clinical symptoms, serum thyroxine and TRAb, thyroid ultrasound and orbital computed tomography.

The sample consisted of blood. This rearrangement joins TRBV5-1 to TRBJ1-6; 9 bases fit TRBD1. The TCR was taken from a woman aged 45-59 years with Graves' hyperthyroidism. DNA for the CDR3: TGCGCCAGCCAAAGACAGGGGGATAATTCACCCCTCCACTTT. Translated, it gives CASQRQGDNSPLHF.